This T cell receptor (beta chain) was profiled in a study of technical replicates of blood from a handful of donors. Trimming cost V 0 bases and J 5 bases; bases outside gene matches: 8. CDR1 and CDR2 (germline): LGHNT, FRNRAP. The length of the CDR3 is 18 residues. Some clones are missing from TCRdb's copy, which holds only in-frame ones; the method was immunoSEQ multiplex PCR. This table has fewer than 85,000 clones, roughly 92% appearing once. This receptor was taken from a human donor in good health. V usage is TRBV12-5 and J usage is TRBJ2-2; 11 nucleotides align to TRBD2. Sequencing was performed on T cells isolated from PBMCs. The CDR3 reads CASGLVTSGSYSTGELFF. CDR3 coding DNA: TGTGCTAGTGGTTTGGTCACTAGCGGGAGTTATAGTACCGGGGAGCTGTTTTTT.